One and the same sample provided the 29 T cell receptor beta chains below, sequenced in a study of human T cells and chemical hapten exposure. As to time point: pre-sensitization, week 0. Sample treatment: therapeutic diphenylcyclopropenone sensitization with weekly scalp DPC. Unfractionated whole blood was the source of the extracted total RNA. MiXCR, run by TCRdb on the RACE reads, gives a single entry per CDR3 protein. In the table there are 35,000 to 40,000 distinct CDR3 sequences, 12% of which are singletons. Sample: whole blood, taken in connection with sensitization to the hapten diphenylcyclopropenone (DPC). All receptors come from a woman between 35 and 50 years old with alopecia areata. Some clones in this sample may be carry-over from other donors' samples.

This clonotype turned up a few times. CDR3 residues: CASSLATSGSADTQYF. The CDR3 nucleotides are TGCGCCAGCAGCCTAGCTACTAGCGGGAGTGCAGATACGCAGTATTTT. The chain combines TRBV4-1 with TRBJ2-3, with 11 bases identical to TRBD2. The germline V gene encodes CDR1 MGHRA and CDR2 YSYEKL. The CDR3 runs to 16 residues. V shed 4 bases, J shed 4 bases, and the junction held 7 bases outside the gene matches.

The chain uses TRBV12-3 or TRBV12-4 and TRBJ1-2; D remains ambiguous. The V gene lost 6 bases and the J gene lost 4 bases, with 12 bases spanning the gap. This CDR3 contains 13 residues. The CDR3 sequence is CASRRREGYGYTF. For the CDR3, the DNA is TGTGCCAGCAGACGACGAGAGGGCTATGGCTACACCTTC.

This clonotype showed up just once. The chain combines TRBV29-1 with TRBJ2-1, with D maybe TRBD1 (6 bases). The germline gives CDR1 SQVTM, CDR2 ANQGSEA. The CDR3 has 13 residues. V lost 8 bases, J lost 4 bases, and 15 bases lay in between. The CDR3 protein is CSLSGQSYNEQFF. In nucleotides, the CDR3 is TGCAGCCTTTCCGGACAGTCTTACAATGAGCAGTTCTTC.

This clonotype was seen a few times. The V call is TRBV30, the J call TRBJ1-6; D is perhaps TRBD1 (5 bases). Germline CDR1 and CDR2: GTSNPN and SVGIG (reference sequence). V dropped 0 bases and J dropped 6 bases, with 12 bases sitting between them. This CDR3 comprises 15 residues. The CDR3 bases are TGTGCCTGGAGTGTACTGGGACTGAGTAATTCACCCCTCCACTTT. Amino acids: CAWSVLGLSNSPLHF.

This sequence joins TRBV29-1 and TRBJ2-5; D is unclear. Germline V gives CDR1 SQVTM, CDR2 ANQGSEA. The V and J ends lost 4 bases and 5 bases respectively, with 11 bases between them. There are 12 residues in the CDR3. The CDR3 sequence: CSVGIGRETQYF. The CDR3 region has the DNA TGCAGCGTTGGGATAGGACGGGAGACCCAGTACTTC.

The table lists this clonotype with many counts. The chain couples TRBV6-5 to TRBJ2-1; D not certain. The V end was cut by 4 bases, the J end by 10 bases, with 11 bases between. Germline CDR1 is MNHEY and CDR2 is SVGAGI. This CDR3 spans 12 amino acids. The CDR3 spells CASSSPKNEQFF. Written as DNA, the CDR3 is TGTGCCAGCAGTTCCCCCAAGAACGAGCAGTTCTTC.

The rearrangement joins TRBV3-1 to TRBJ2-1; D is undetermined. CDR1 and CDR2 (germline): LGHDT, YNNKEL (reference sequence). The CDR3 loop spans 15 amino acids. Between the trimmed V and J ends, which lost 4 bases and 0 bases, there was a span of 10 bases. CDR3 sequence (DNA): TGTGCCAGCAGCCCCCGGGCCCACTCCTACAATGAGCAGTTCTTC. Protein product: CASSPRAHSYNEQFF.

This clonotype was recorded at least ten times. CDR3 bases: TGTGCCAGCAGTCCACAGGGGGCAACTAATGAAAAACTGTTTTTT. As protein: CASSPQGATNEKLFF. The rearrangement links TRBV6-5 to TRBJ1-4; 8 positions match TRBD1. The junction had 2 bases not matched to a gene; V was cut back by 5 bases and J by 0 bases. The CDR3 length is 15 residues. Per the germline V gene, CDR1 is MNHEY and CDR2 is SVGAGI.

This clonotype has just a few counts. This chain links TRBV28 with TRBJ2-2; D assignment may be TRBD1 or TRBD2 (5 bases each). Germline CDR1 and CDR2: MDHEN and SYDVKM. Trimming took 6 bases from V and 6 from J, leaving 17 bases between them. There are 15 residues in the CDR3. CDR3 nucleotides: TGTGCCAGCAGCCCTCCCGGGACCGCCGCCGGGGAGCTGTTTTTT. This translates into CASSPPGTAAGELFF.

This clonotype was seen ten or more times. The V and J genes are TRBV11-2 and TRBJ2-1; TRBD2 aligns across 15 bases. CDR1 is SGHAT, CDR2 FQNNGV, per germline. V lost 3 bases, J lost 7 bases, and 4 bases stayed unmatched. The CDR3 contains 16 residues. CDR3 region: CASSFGLAGGRNEQFF. The CDR3 DNA follows: TGTGCCAGCAGCTTTGGACTAGCGGGAGGGCGGAATGAGCAGTTCTTC.

At least ten counts were recorded for this clonotype. The chain combines TRBV29-1 with TRBJ1-5; D unresolved. V was cut by 5 bases and J by 0 bases, with 11 bases left in between. The CDR3 is 14 residues long. Germline V gene data show CDR1 as SQVTM and CDR2 as ANQGSEA. CDR3 region: CSVPDGNSNQPQHF. Written as DNA, the CDR3 is TGCAGCGTTCCGGACGGCAATAGCAATCAGCCCCAGCATTTT.

This clonotype occurred many times. The chain couples TRBV6-1 to TRBJ2-3; D might be TRBD1 (6 bases). Trimming took 5 bases from V and 1 from J, leaving 10 bases between them. Germline V gene lookup returns CDR1 MNHNS and CDR2 SASEGT. This CDR3 has 14 residues. The CDR3 DNA reads TGTGCCAGCAGTCTCCGACAGGGCACAGATACGCAGTATTTT. Translated: CASSLRQGTDTQYF.

Many counts were recorded for this clonotype. V gene TRBV18 combines with J gene TRBJ2-7; 10 positions match TRBD1. The germline V gene has CDR1 KGHSH and CDR2 LQKENI. J was trimmed by 5 bases and V by 4 bases; bases with no gene match: 5. The CDR3 consists of 14 residues. The CDR3 DNA reads as TGTGCCAGCTCACAGGGGACAGGGGACAACGAGCAGTACTTC. Amino acid sequence: CASSQGTGDNEQYF.

This clonotype has at least ten counts. This chain links TRBV19 with TRBJ2-5; D is uncertain. Deletions cut 4 bases from V and 0 bases from J, with 12 bases between. Germline CDR1 reads LNHDA; CDR2 reads SQIVND (reference sequence). The CDR3 runs to 15 residues. CDR3 sequence: CASSNSAVNQETQYF. The CDR3 DNA sequence: TGTGCCAGTAGTAACTCCGCCGTGAACCAAGAGACCCAGTACTTC.

This clonotype came up a few times. The V and J genes are TRBV29-1 and TRBJ2-2, with D possibly matching TRBD2 (7 bases). Germline V gene lookup returns CDR1 SQVTM and CDR2 ANQGSEA. This CDR3 is built from 14 residues. V was pared by 3 bases and J by 1 base, with 9 bases between. DNA for the CDR3: TGCAGCGTTGACGGGGGGCAGAACACCGGGGAGCTGTTTTTT. Amino acids: CSVDGGQNTGELFF.

This clonotype was seen a few times. V gene TRBV21-1 combines with J gene TRBJ2-4; no DNA check was done on the table's D call, TRBD2. TRBV21-1 is assigned pseudogene status. The CDR3 extends over 18 amino acids. CDR3 region: CASSMNNTGPLTKNIQYF. The CDR3 DNA reads TGTGCCAGCAGCATGAACAATACAGGCCCGCTTACCAAAAACATTCAGTACTTC.

This clonotype was detected only a few times. This chain links TRBV5-6 with TRBJ1-1; 7 positions agree with TRBD1. This CDR3 region has 16 residues. The J segment lost 2 bases and the V segment lost 0 bases, leaving 7 bases of the junction unmatched. Germline V gene data show CDR1 as SGHDT and CDR2 as YYEEEE. The CDR3 nucleotides read TGTGCCAGCAGCTTGGCGACAGGGAGGGGAAACACTGAAGCTTTCTTT. Encoded protein: CASSLATGRGNTEAFF.

This clonotype was seen only a few times. The V call is TRBV29-1, the J call TRBJ2-7; D is unresolved. The CDR3 sequence is 14 residues long. V was pared by 6 bases and J by 6 bases, with 21 bases between. Looked up from germline, CDR1 is SQVTM and CDR2 is ANQGSEA. CDR3 coding DNA: TGCAGCGTCTCCTTTTCTCCTGGGCCGGGCGAGCAGTACTTC. Translating it yields CSVSFSPGPGEQYF.

The chain carries TRBV28 and TRBJ1-1; D not certain. The CDR3 consists of 12 residues. Germline-derived CDR1 and CDR2 are MDHEN and SYDVKM. V lost 5 bases, J lost 6 bases, and 10 bases lay in between. The CDR3 DNA reads TGTGCCAGCAGTCTTAGAGTCTCTGAAGCTTTCTTT. It yields the protein CASSLRVSEAFF.

This clonotype was recorded at least ten times. The chain joins TRBV7-9 to TRBJ2-7; 9 nucleotides agree with TRBD1. V shed 4 bases and J 4 bases; nucleotides not matched to a gene: 11. Germline CDR1 and CDR2: SEHNR and FQNEAQ (reference sequence). The CDR3 loop spans 16 amino acids. The CDR3 coding sequence is TGTGCCAGCAGCTCCCAACAGGGGGCTGTAATGTACGAGCAGTACTTC. Amino acid sequence: CASSSQQGAVMYEQYF.

The table lists this clonotype with many counts. The chain couples TRBV7-6 to TRBJ2-5; perhaps D is TRBD1 or TRBD2 (5 bases each). The V gene lost 2 bases and the J gene lost 5 bases, with 15 bases spanning the gap. The length of the CDR3 is 15 residues. Germline values: CDR1 SGHVS, CDR2 FNYEAQ. DNA of the CDR3: TGTGCCAGCAGCTTAATGACCGTCGAGGGGGAGACCCAGTACTTC. This translates into CASSLMTVEGETQYF. Looking up the rest from reference TRBV7-6 and TRBJ2-5 gives the full variable domain: GAGVSQSPRYKVTKRGQDVALRCDPISGHVSLYWYRQALGQGPEFLTYFNYEAQQDKSGLPNDRFSAERPEGSISTLTIQRTEQRDSAMYRCASSLMTVEGETQYFGPGTRLLVL.

This clonotype showed up many times. The rearrangement links TRBV9 to TRBJ2-1; the D gene is possibly TRBD1 (5 bases). The CDR3 runs 16 residues. V shed 0 bases and J shed 2 bases, with 12 bases lying between them. The germline V gene encodes CDR1 SGDLS and CDR2 YYNGEE. The CDR3 here is CASSVEATAPYNEQFF. CDR3 sequence (DNA): TGTGCCAGCAGCGTAGAAGCGACAGCGCCCTACAATGAGCAGTTCTTC.

Ten or more counts support this clonotype. The V gene is TRBV5-5, the J gene TRBJ2-3, with unresolved D. The CDR3 covers 13 residues. The germline gives CDR1 SGHKS, CDR2 YYEKEE (reference sequence). The V end lost 4 bases, the J end lost 4 bases, and 10 bases lay between the germline ends. The CDR3 DNA reads TGTGCCAGCAGCCTGGAGCGATCAGATACGCAGTATTTT. It translates to CASSLERSDTQYF.

This clonotype was detected ten times or more. The J gene is TRBJ2-1, the V gene TRBV29-1, with 7 bases lining up with TRBD2. The CDR3 runs to 14 residues. The trim removed 3 bases at V and 7 bases at J, leaving 9 bases unmatched. Germline CDR1 is SQVTM and CDR2 is ANQGSEA. The CDR3 region is CSVEGGEGVNEQFF. The CDR3 DNA follows: TGCAGCGTTGAGGGAGGGGAAGGGGTGAATGAGCAGTTCTTC.

This clonotype occurred a few times. The CDR3 ends on some other residue instead of the conserved phenylalanine or tryptophan, so this is likely a read error. The rearrangement uses TRBV20-1 and TRBJ1-1; no clear D. Trimming took 3 bases from V and 2 from J, leaving 10 bases between them. Germline V gene sequence: CDR1 DFQATT, CDR2 SNEGSKA (reference sequence). The CDR3 has 13 residues. The CDR3 region is CSASPGINTEAFL. In nucleotides, the CDR3 is TGCAGTGCTAGCCCGGGAATAAACACTGAAGCTTTCCTT.

This clonotype has more than one count but fewer than ten. The gene calls are TRBV28 and TRBJ2-1, with unresolved D. Looked up from germline, CDR1 is MDHEN and CDR2 is SYDVKM. Trimming left V 6 bases short and J 0 bases short, with 15 bases between. The CDR3 sequence is 16 residues long. The CDR3 DNA is TGTGCCAGCAGGCCAGTGGGGTTGAGCTCCTACAATGAGCAGTTCTTC. The encoded protein is CASRPVGLSSYNEQFF.

This clonotype is medium-sized within its sample. The rearrangement uses TRBV12-3 or TRBV12-4 and TRBJ2-1, with 8 bases matching TRBD1. This CDR3 spans 14 amino acids. The V segment lost 6 bases and the J segment 6 bases; nucleotides outside the gene matches: 7. This chain's CDR3 is CASSPGQGFNEQFF. The CDR3 region has the DNA TGTGCCAGCAGCCCCGGACAGGGTTTCAATGAGCAGTTCTTC.

This clonotype was recorded many times. The CDR3 DNA sequence: TGCAGCGCCGCCCCCAGGGGGGCCGGGGAGCTGTTTTTT. This gives the protein CSAAPRGAGELFF. The rearrangement links TRBV29-1 to TRBJ2-2; maybe TRBD1 (7 bases). The V and J ends lost 7 bases and 6 bases respectively, with 15 bases between them. This CDR3 is built from 13 residues. The V gene's germline CDR1 is SQVTM and CDR2 ANQGSEA.

This chain uses TRBV3-1 with TRBJ1-4; D unclear. CDR1 is LGHDT, CDR2 YNNKEL, per germline (reference sequence). The CDR3 length is 14 residues. The V end was cut by 0 bases, the J end by 4 bases, with 6 bases between. Written as DNA, the CDR3 is TGTGCCAGCAGCCAAGAAGGAAATAATGAAAAACTGTTTTTT. Translating it yields CASSQEGNNEKLFF.